The 7 T cell receptor beta chains below all came from one sample that was sequenced in a study of blood T cell repertoires in COVID-19. TCRdb's table, derived via immunoSEQ multiplex PCR, lists solely in-frame clones and lacks some. The sample has 50,000 to 60,000 clones, 90% seen once. The specimen was peripheral blood. The receptors were sampled from an elderly woman with acute or convalescent COVID-19.

The chain joins TRBV5-1 to TRBJ2-7; 10 bases map to TRBD1. This CDR3 is built from 16 residues. The germline V gene encodes CDR1 SGHRS and CDR2 YFSETQ. J lost 1 base, V lost 1 base, and 5 bases had no gene match. Here the CDR3 reads CASSLLGQGLSYEQYF. The CDR3 DNA is TGCGCCAGCAGCTTGCTGGGACAGGGGTTATCCTACGAGCAGTACTTC. The full variable domain, rest sourced from reference TRBV5-1 and TRBJ2-7, is KAGVTQTPRYLIKTRGQQVTLSCSPISGHRSVSWYQQTPGQGLQFLFEYFSETQRNKGNFPGRFSGRQFSNSRSEMNVSTLELGDSALYLCASSLLGQGLSYEQYFGPGTRLTVT.

This clone was counted a single time. The rearrangement links TRBV27 to TRBJ2-7; TRBD2 matches 8 bases. CDR3 size: 13 residues. V lost 8 bases and J lost 3; bases outside the gene matches: 6. Germline V gene data show CDR1 as MNHEY and CDR2 as SMNVEV (reference sequence). CDR3 sequence: CASRGGRHYEQYF. As DNA, the CDR3 is TGTGCCAGCCGGGGGGGCAGACACTACGAGCAGTACTTC.

This rearrangement joins TRBV19 to TRBJ2-2, with 7 bases identical to TRBD1. Germline trimming cut 10 bases from V and 2 bases from J; bases unmatched to any gene: 4. Per the germline V gene, CDR1 is LNHDA and CDR2 is SQIVND (reference sequence). The CDR3 has 13 residues. The CDR3, as DNA: TGTGCCACCCGGACAGGCAACACCGGGGAGCTGTTTTTT. Translating gives CATRTGNTGELFF.

The chain is built from TRBV7-9 and TRBJ2-1; 10 bases map to TRBD2. The V gene end was trimmed by 3 bases and the J gene end by 9 bases; junction bases not matched to a gene: 8. The CDR3 loop spans 15 amino acids. Per germline, CDR1 SEHNR and CDR2 FQNEAQ (reference sequence). CDR3 region: CASSLASGSSGEQFF. In nucleotides, the CDR3 is TGTGCCAGCAGCTTGGCTAGCGGGAGTAGCGGTGAGCAGTTCTTC.

The rearrangement links TRBV18 to TRBJ2-1, with 8 bases lining up with TRBD1. This CDR3 comprises 14 residues. CDR1 KGHSH and CDR2 LQKENI come from the germline V gene. V gave up 3 bases and J gave up 6 bases; unmatched junction bases: 4. The CDR3 bases are TGTGCCAGCTCACCCACGACAGGGGCCAATGAGCAGTTCTTC. It yields the protein CASSPTTGANEQFF.

The V call is TRBV5-1, the J call TRBJ2-1; 16 bases are a match to TRBD2. The CDR3 runs to 15 residues. Germline V gene sequence: CDR1 SGHRS, CDR2 YFSETQ. The ends lost 6 bases at V and 9 bases at J; junction bases unmatched: 6. CDR3 protein: CASTGTSGRAGEQFF. DNA for the CDR3: TGCGCCAGCACCGGGACTAGCGGGAGGGCCGGTGAGCAGTTCTTC.

As regards this clone: A read error may account for a junction end that differs from germline. The chain combines TRBV19 with TRBJ2-4, with a tentative D call TRBD2 (7 bases). Germline V gene data show CDR1 as LNHDA and CDR2 as SQIVND (reference sequence). The CDR3 is 14 residues long. Here the CDR3 reads CASSIVEGGATRDF. DNA of the CDR3: TGTGCCAGTAGTATAGTCGAGGGGGGGGCCACGCGGGACTTC.